These T cell receptor beta chains were read from a single sample in a study of blood T cell repertoires in COVID-19. TCRdb keeps only in-frame clones here, not all; method: immunoSEQ multiplex PCR. The sample includes 80,000 to 100,000 clones, 86% of them seen just once. What was sequenced was peripheral blood. Every receptor here comes from a man aged 50-60 years with acute or convalescent COVID-19. Each CDR3 is given with its conserved first and last residue. The D gene is left open where the match is weak. Clone size appears in some rows only: once, few, many, or a class for an expanded clone.

size: NA; D: TRBD2; J: TRBJ2-3; V: TRBV6-5; CDR3: CASRLAGAPDTQYF; DNA: TGTGCCAGCAGACTAGCGGGAGCCCCAGATACGCAGTATTTT
size: NA; D: NA; J: TRBJ2-5; V: TRBV12-3/TRBV12-4; CDR3: CASSLSTETQYF; DNA: TGTGCCAGCAGCCTTTCTACGGAGACCCAGTACTTC
size: NA; D: NA; J: TRBJ2-1; V: TRBV7-2; CDR3: CASSSPSASYNEQFF; DNA: TGTGCCAGCAGCTCCCCTAGCGCCTCCTACAATGAGCAGTTCTTC
size: many; D: NA; J: TRBJ2-7; V: TRBV27; CDR3: CASREDISYEQYF; DNA: TGTGCCAGCAGAGAGGACATCTCCTACGAGCAGTACTTC
size: NA; D: TRBD1; J: TRBJ1-4; V: TRBV7-6; CDR3: CASSAGTVNEKLFF; DNA: TGTGCCAGCAGCGCAGGGACAGTAAATGAAAAACTGTTTTTT
size: NA; D: NA; J: TRBJ1-4; V: TRBV9; CDR3: CASSVSGARGEKLFF; DNA: TGTGCCAGCAGCGTATCAGGGGCCCGCGGTGAAAAACTGTTTTTT
size: NA; D: TRBD1; J: TRBJ1-4; V: TRBV5-1; CDR3: CASSLGRTGVVEKLFF; DNA: TGCGCCAGCAGCTTAGGACGGACAGGGGTGGTTGAAAAACTGTTTTTT
size: few; D: NA; J: TRBJ2-5; V: TRBV15; CDR3: CATSRARGETQYF; DNA: TGTGCCACCAGCAGAGCAAGGGGGGAGACCCAGTACTTC
size: NA; D: TRBD1; J: TRBJ1-2; V: TRBV5-1; CDR3: CASSSQGQGANYGYTF; DNA: TGCGCCAGCAGCTCCCAGGGACAGGGCGCAAACTATGGCTACACCTTC
size: NA; D: TRBD1; J: TRBJ2-7; V: TRBV18; CDR3: CASSPATGRSSYEQYF; DNA: TGTGCCAGCTCACCAGCGACAGGGCGAAGCTCCTACGAGCAGTACTTC
size: once; D: NA; J: TRBJ1-1; V: TRBV6-6; CDR3: CASIQTVGTEAFF; DNA: TGTGCCAGCATCCAGACAGTGGGCACTGAAGCTTTCTTT
size: NA; D: NA; J: TRBJ1-5; V: TRBV12-3/TRBV12-4; CDR3: CASSLGGAQPQHF; DNA: TGTGCCAGCAGTTTAGGCGGGGCTCAGCCCCAGCATTTT
size: NA; D: NA; J: TRBJ1-2; V: TRBV6-6; CDR3: CASSPPGGLLYGYTF; DNA: TGTGCCAGCAGCCCCCCGGGGGGCCTACTATATGGCTACACCTTC
size: NA; D: NA; J: TRBJ2-7; V: TRBV18; CDR3: CASSPMGENEQYF; DNA: TGTGCCAGCTCCCCGATGGGCGAGAACGAGCAGTACTTC
size: NA; D: TRBD2; J: TRBJ2-1; V: TRBV7-3; CDR3: CASSLTLGRREGNEQFF; DNA: TGTGCCAGCAGCTTAACCCTAGGGCGGCGGGAGGGCAATGAGCAGTTCTTC
size: NA; D: NA; J: TRBJ2-2; V: TRBV30; CDR3: CAWSTPRVGAGWGELFF; DNA: TGTGCCTGGAGTACTCCCCGGGTGGGGGCTGGATGGGGGGAGCTGTTTTTT
size: NA; D: NA; J: TRBJ1-1; V: TRBV7-9; CDR3: CASRGFEGGHTEAFF; DNA: TGTGCCAGCAGAGGGTTCGAAGGCGGGCACACTGAAGCTTTCTTT
size: few; D: TRBD1; J: TRBJ2-7; V: TRBV6-6; CDR3: CASSPGQGVSYEQYF; DNA: TGTGCCAGCAGCCCCGGACAGGGGGTCTCCTACGAGCAGTACTTC
size: NA; D: TRBD1; J: TRBJ1-5; V: TRBV2; CDR3: CASSEGQGANQPQHF; DNA: TGTGCCAGCAGTGAGGGACAGGGCGCTAATCAGCCCCAGCATTTT
size: once; D: TRBD1; J: TRBJ1-3; V: TRBV19; CDR3: CASSISPGQGASGGNTIYF; DNA: TGTGCCAGTAGTATTTCCCCGGGACAGGGGGCATCGGGCGGAAACACCATATATTTT
size: NA; D: TRBD2; J: TRBJ2-1; V: TRBV7-8; CDR3: CASSPISGVSYNEQFF; DNA: TGTGCCAGCAGCCCGATAAGCGGGGTCTCCTACAATGAGCAGTTCTTC
size: NA; D: NA; J: TRBJ1-1; V: TRBV2; CDR3: CASRVSNTEAFF; DNA: TGTGCCAGCAGGGTCAGTAACACTGAAGCTTTCTTT
size: NA; D: NA; J: TRBJ1-2; V: TRBV4-1; CDR3: CASHRVGYGYTF; DNA: TGCGCCAGCCACAGGGTAGGCTATGGCTACACCTTC
size: few; D: NA; J: TRBJ2-5; V: TRBV5-5; CDR3: CASSLAGVVETQYF; DNA: TGTGCCAGCAGCTTGGCGGGAGTGGTGGAGACCCAGTACTTC
size: NA; D: NA; J: TRBJ2-7; V: TRBV6-5; CDR3: CASTPGVSYEQYF; DNA: TGTGCCAGCACCCCCGGTGTTTCCTACGAGCAGTACTTC
size: NA; D: TRBD2; J: TRBJ2-1; V: TRBV29-1; CDR3: CSVRTSPAMNEQFF; DNA: TGCAGCGTTCGGACTAGCCCTGCTATGAATGAGCAGTTCTTC
size: NA; D: NA; J: TRBJ1-2; V: TRBV7-9; CDR3: CASSLGPEDGYTF; DNA: TGTGCCAGCAGCTTAGGGCCAGAGGATGGCTACACCTTC
size: once; D: TRBD1; J: TRBJ1-2; V: TRBV29-1; CDR3: CSAGGTGNIGYTF; DNA: TGCAGCGCCGGCGGGACAGGGAATATTGGCTACACCTTC
size: NA; D: TRBD2; J: TRBJ2-3; V: TRBV4-1; CDR3: CASSQDGLAGADTQYF; DNA: TGCGCCAGCAGCCAAGATGGGCTAGCGGGCGCAGATACGCAGTATTTT
size: NA; D: TRBD2; J: TRBJ2-5; V: TRBV27; CDR3: CASSWAGGGETQYF; DNA: TGTGCCAGCAGTTGGGCGGGGGGGGGAGAGACCCAGTACTTC
size: NA; D: NA; J: TRBJ1-5; V: TRBV27; CDR3: CASSLRAGDQPQHF; DNA: TGTGCCAGCAGTTTAAGGGCAGGGGATCAGCCCCAGCATTTT
size: NA; D: NA; J: TRBJ1-1; V: TRBV11-3; CDR3: CASSADGDTEAFF; DNA: TGTGCCAGCAGCGCAGACGGGGACACTGAAGCTTTCTTT
size: few; D: TRBD2; J: TRBJ2-1; V: TRBV5-1; CDR3: CASSLAVLAGGSNEQFF; DNA: TGCGCCAGCAGCTTGGCCGTACTAGCGGGAGGTTCCAATGAGCAGTTCTTC
size: NA; D: NA; J: TRBJ2-7; V: TRBV7-6; CDR3: CASSLLGADTSYEQYF; DNA: TGTGCCAGCAGCTTACTAGGGGCGGATACTTCCTACGAGCAGTACTTC
size: NA; D: NA; J: TRBJ2-4; V: TRBV7-8; CDR3: CASSLAGIKNIQYF; DNA: TGTGCCAGCAGCTTGGCGGGGATTAAAAACATTCAGTACTTC
size: few; D: TRBD1; J: TRBJ1-2; V: TRBV7-9; CDR3: CASSFDRAGYGYTF; DNA: TGTGCCAGCAGCTTCGACAGGGCTGGATATGGCTACACCTTC
size: NA; D: NA; J: TRBJ1-1; V: TRBV7-2; CDR3: CASSFFQTGSTEAFF; DNA: TGTGCCAGCAGCTTTTTCCAGACAGGAAGCACTGAAGCTTTCTTT
size: NA; D: TRBD1; J: TRBJ2-7; V: TRBV10-2; CDR3: CATTTGGAGDEQYF; DNA: TGCGCCACCACGACAGGGGGCGCTGGGGACGAGCAGTACTTC
size: few; D: NA; J: TRBJ1-6; V: TRBV6-1; CDR3: CASSETYNSPLHF; DNA: TGTGCCAGCAGTGAGACATATAATTCACCCCTCCACTTT
size: NA; D: TRBD2; J: TRBJ2-2; V: TRBV6-2/TRBV6-3; CDR3: CASSGRLAGDGGELFF; DNA: TGTGCCAGCAGTGGTCGACTAGCGGGAGATGGCGGGGAGCTGTTTTTT
size: NA; D: TRBD1; J: TRBJ2-7; V: TRBV10-3; CDR3: CAIGDRDSYEQYF; DNA: TGTGCCATCGGAGACAGGGACTCCTACGAGCAGTACTTC
size: NA; D: NA; J: TRBJ2-6; V: TRBV27; CDR3: CASSSLGSGANVLTF; DNA: TGTGCCAGCAGTTCCCTCGGGTCCGGGGCCAACGTCCTGACTTTC
size: NA; D: TRBD1; J: TRBJ2-3; V: TRBV7-7; CDR3: CASSSTGADTQYF; DNA: TGTGCCAGCAGCTCTACAGGGGCGGATACGCAGTATTTT
size: NA; D: TRBD1; J: TRBJ2-1; V: TRBV7-9; CDR3: CASSGTGRSSYNEQFF; DNA: TGTGCCAGCAGCGGGACAGGGCGAAGCTCCTACAATGAGCAGTTCTTC
size: NA; D: NA; J: TRBJ1-1; V: TRBV6-5; CDR3: CASRGAGGVPPGAFF; DNA: TGTGCCAGCAGAGGAGCGGGGGGCGTTCCACCGGGAGCTTTCTTT
size: NA; D: NA; J: TRBJ2-3; V: TRBV11-2; CDR3: CASSPSGDSTDTQYF; DNA: TGTGCCAGCAGCCCATCGGGGGATTCCACAGATACGCAGTATTTT
size: NA; D: NA; J: TRBJ2-3; V: TRBV10-3; CDR3: CAISDPHFSTDTQYF; DNA: TGTGCCATCAGTGACCCCCACTTCTCCACAGATACGCAGTATTTT
size: NA; D: NA; J: TRBJ1-2; V: TRBV2; CDR3: CASSEAGRAGYTF; DNA: TGTGCCAGCAGTGAAGCGGGGAGAGCTGGCTACACCTTC
size: NA; D: NA; J: TRBJ1-5; V: TRBV3-1/TRBV3-2; CDR3: CASSAGVQPQHF; DNA: TGTGCCAGCAGCGCCGGGGTTCAGCCCCAGCATTTT
size: NA; D: TRBD1; J: TRBJ2-7; V: TRBV11-2; CDR3: CASSPSTGMVQYF; DNA: TGTGCCAGCAGCCCCTCGACAGGGATGGTGCAGTACTTC
size: NA; D: NA; J: TRBJ1-1; V: TRBV20-1; CDR3: CSASRGAATEAFF; DNA: TGCAGTGCTAGTCGGGGGGCAGCCACTGAAGCTTTCTTT